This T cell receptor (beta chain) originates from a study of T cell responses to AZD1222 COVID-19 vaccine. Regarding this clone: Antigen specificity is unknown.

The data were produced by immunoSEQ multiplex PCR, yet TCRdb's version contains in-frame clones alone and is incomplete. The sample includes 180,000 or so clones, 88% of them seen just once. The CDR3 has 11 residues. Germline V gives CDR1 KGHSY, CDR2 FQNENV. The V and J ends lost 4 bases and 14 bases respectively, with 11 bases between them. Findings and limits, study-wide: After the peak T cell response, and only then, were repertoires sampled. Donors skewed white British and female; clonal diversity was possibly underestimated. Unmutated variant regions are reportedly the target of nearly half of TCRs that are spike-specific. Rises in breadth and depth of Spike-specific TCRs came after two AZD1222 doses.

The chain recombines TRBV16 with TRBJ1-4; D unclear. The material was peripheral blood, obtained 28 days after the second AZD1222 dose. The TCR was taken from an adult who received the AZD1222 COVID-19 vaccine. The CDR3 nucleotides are TGTGCCAGCAGCCCCGGGCGTTTGCTGTTTTTT. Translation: CASSPGRLLFF.